The 26 T cell receptor beta chains reported below all come from one sample, sequenced in a study of blood T cell repertoires in COVID-19. Only in-frame clones appear in the TCRdb table, and some are missing; sequencing was by immunoSEQ multiplex PCR. The sample lists 150,000 to 200,000 clones, 86% occurring once. Material: PBMCs or T cells enriched from blood (not recorded which). Receptors originate from a woman under 40 who had recovered from COVID-19.

This sequence joins TRBV5-5 and TRBJ2-7; 11 positions agree with TRBD2. The germline V gene encodes CDR1 SGHKS and CDR2 YYEKEE (reference sequence). The V gene end was trimmed by 3 bases and the J gene end by 0 bases; junction bases not matched to a gene: 2. The CDR3 is made up of 15 amino acids. The CDR3 coding sequence is TGTGCCAGCAGCTCCGGGACTAGCGGCTCCTACGAGCAGTACTTC. Encoded protein: CASSSGTSGSYEQYF.

This rearrangement joins TRBV9 to TRBJ2-1; 9 nucleotides agree with TRBD2. Germline CDR1 is SGDLS and CDR2 is YYNGEE. V was clipped by 3 bases and J by 7 bases; unmatched bases: 14. There are 17 residues in the CDR3. For the CDR3, the DNA is TGTGCCAGCAGCGACCCCCTAATAGCGGGAGTTGGAAATGAGCAGTTCTTC. This encodes CASSDPLIAGVGNEQFF.

The chain uses TRBV10-3 and TRBJ2-7; 13 positions match TRBD2. Germline V gene sequence: CDR1 ENHRY, CDR2 SYGVKD. Trimming removed 10 bases from V and 2 bases from J; junction bases left unmatched: 17. CDR3 length equals 18 residues. The chain's CDR3 is CATYPGLAGLQPPYEQYF. The CDR3 DNA sequence: TGTGCCACTTACCCGGGACTAGCGGGACTCCAACCTCCCTACGAGCAGTACTTC.

The V and J genes are TRBV6-1 and TRBJ2-1; tentatively, D is TRBD2 (5 bases). CDR1 is MNHNS and CDR2 is SASEGT in the germline V gene. Trimming removed 6 bases at V and 8 bases at J, with 11 bases between. The CDR3 is 12 amino acids. In nucleotides, the CDR3 is TGTGCCAGCAGGTCCAGCGGCCATGAGCAGTTCTTC. Protein product: CASRSSGHEQFF.

The chain has TRBV6-1 and TRBJ1-6; 7 bases are a match to TRBD1. The CDR3 is 15 residues long. Germline CDR1 reads MNHNS; CDR2 reads SASEGT. The J segment lost 5 bases and the V segment lost 3 bases, leaving 4 bases of the junction unmatched. The CDR3 here is CASSERQGNNSPLHF. The CDR3 bases are TGTGCCAGCAGTGAGAGACAGGGAAATAATTCACCCCTCCACTTT.

About this clone itself: Other DNA sequences in this sample translate to the same CDR3. The chain has TRBV7-9 and TRBJ2-1; D is possibly TRBD2 (6 bases). The V gene's germline CDR1 is SEHNR and CDR2 FQNEAQ (reference sequence). Trimming removed 5 bases from V and 8 bases from J, with 7 bases in between. The CDR3 is made up of 11 amino acids. The CDR3 DNA reads as TGTGCCAGCAGCCCTAGCGATGAGCAGTTCTTC. It codes for CASSPSDEQFF. The whole variable domain, filled in from reference TRBV7-9 and TRBJ2-1, reads DTGVSQNPRHKITKRGQNVTFRCDPISEHNRLYWYRQTLGQGPEFLTYFQNEAQLEKSRLLSDRFSAERPKGSFSTLEIQRTEQGDSAMYLCASSPSDEQFFGPGTRLTVL.

The J gene is TRBJ1-2, the V gene TRBV19, with 8 bases aligning to TRBD1. Germline V gene sequence: CDR1 LNHDA, CDR2 SQIVND (reference sequence). V lost 4 bases to trimming and J lost 9 bases; unmatched junction nucleotides: 4. The CDR3 has 12 amino acids. CDR3 region: CASSNDRGSYTF. CDR3 coding DNA: TGTGCCAGTAGTAACGACAGGGGAAGCTACACCTTC.

The chain combines TRBV28 with TRBJ1-4; 7 bases agree with TRBD1. Germline V gene data show CDR1 as MDHEN and CDR2 as SYDVKM. After removal of 5 bases from V and 5 bases from J, the junction contained 8 bases not matched to a gene. The CDR3 sequence is 15 residues long. The CDR3: CASSHRTGVNEKLFF. DNA for the CDR3: TGTGCCAGCAGTCACAGGACAGGTGTAAATGAAAAACTGTTTTTT.

The table lists this clone with a count of one. The chain is built from TRBV12-3 or TRBV12-4 and TRBJ2-2, with 7 bases aligning to TRBD1. With 10 bases clipped from V and 6 bases from J, the junction kept 8 bases outside the gene matches. There are 13 residues in the CDR3. CDR3 protein: CATEQGYAGELFF. The CDR3 bases are TGTGCCACCGAACAGGGGTACGCCGGGGAGCTGTTTTTT.

V is TRBV21-1 and J is TRBJ2-2; the D call of TRBD2 is as the table states it, not checked on the DNA. TRBV21-1 is a documented pseudogene. The CDR3 has 16 amino acids. The CDR3 region is CAAYPNGGVVAGELFF. The CDR3 DNA sequence: TGTGCCGCCTACCCTAACGGGGGAGTTGTGGCCGGGGAGCTGTTTTTT.

The chain is built from TRBV7-8 and TRBJ2-7; 7 bases line up with TRBD2. Germline V gene data show CDR1 as SGHVS and CDR2 as FQNEAQ. J gave up 6 bases and V 5 bases, and 10 bases lay outside the gene matches. The length of the CDR3 is 14 residues. The DNA for the CDR3 is TGTGCCAGCAGCCTCCCCCCCTCTAGCGGCGAGCAGTACTTC. It specifies CASSLPPSSGEQYF.

This rearrangement joins TRBV9 to TRBJ2-5, with TRBD1 identical over 7 bases. With V trimmed by 3 bases and J by 5 bases, 10 bases remained unmatched. The germline V gene has CDR1 SGDLS and CDR2 YYNGEE. CDR3 length: 15 amino acids. In DNA form, the CDR3 reads TGTGCCAGCAGCGAGACAGGGACCTCTTGGGAGACCCAGTACTTC. Amino acid sequence: CASSETGTSWETQYF.

This clone was observed a few times. V is TRBV9 and J is TRBJ1-6; TRBD1 matches 10 bases. V was pared by 2 bases and J by 9 bases, with 11 bases of the junction left unmatched. Germline V gene data show CDR1 as SGDLS and CDR2 as YYNGEE. This CDR3 is 17 amino acids long. The CDR3 loop reads CASSVVPTGGSGSPLHF. CDR3 DNA: TGTGCCAGCAGCGTTGTACCGACAGGGGGCTCCGGTTCACCCCTCCACTTT.

The rearrangement links TRBV5-6 to TRBJ2-5, with TRBD1 identical over 8 bases. This CDR3 comprises 15 residues. Trimming removed 0 bases from V and 5 bases from J; junction bases left unmatched: 6. CDR1 and CDR2 from the germline V gene are SGHDT and YYEEEE. This chain's CDR3 is CASSLVTGGRETQYF. In DNA form, the CDR3 reads TGTGCCAGCAGCTTGGTTACAGGGGGTCGGGAGACCCAGTACTTC.

The chain joins TRBV27 to TRBJ2-7; 11 bases align to TRBD2. Trimming removed 2 bases from V and 3 bases from J; junction bases left unmatched: 3. The CDR3 totals 15 residues. Looked up from germline, CDR1 is MNHEY and CDR2 is SMNVEV (reference sequence). In DNA form, the CDR3 reads TGTGCCAGCAGTTTAACTAGCGGGAGCCACTACGAGCAGTACTTC. Its translation is CASSLTSGSHYEQYF.

The gene calls are TRBV19 and TRBJ1-1, with TRBD1 matching over 10 bases. CDR3 length: 13 residues. The trim removed 8 bases at V and 6 bases at J, leaving 6 bases unmatched. CDR1 is LNHDA, CDR2 SQIVND, per germline (reference sequence). The CDR3 DNA is TGTGCCAGTCAGGACAGGGGGGGGCCTGAAGCTTTCTTT. It specifies CASQDRGGPEAFF.

This chain uses TRBV2 with TRBJ2-2; D gene unclear. V lost 7 bases to trimming and J lost 6 bases, with 6 bases between them. CDR1 is SNHLY, CDR2 FYNNEI, per germline. CDR3 length: 11 amino acids. This CDR3 reads CASTFAGELFF. CDR3 sequence (DNA): TGTGCCAGCACCTTCGCCGGGGAGCTGTTTTTT.

The count of this clone is one. The chain has TRBV4-2 and TRBJ2-3; 11 nucleotides line up with TRBD2. The ends lost 4 bases at V and 2 bases at J; junction bases unmatched: 8. The CDR3 is 17 amino acids. CDR1 is LGHNA and CDR2 is YNFKEQ in the germline V gene. The CDR3 is CASSPSTSGELTDTQYF. DNA of the CDR3: TGTGCCAGCAGCCCATCGACTAGCGGGGAACTCACAGATACGCAGTATTTT.

This rearrangement joins TRBV2 to TRBJ2-7; TRBD2 agrees at 9 bases. This CDR3 is 16 amino acids long. J gave up 1 base and V 3 bases, and 7 bases lay outside the gene matches. CDR1 is SNHLY, CDR2 FYNNEI, per germline. In nucleotides, the CDR3 is TGTGCCAGCAGTGAGCGGAGACTAGCGGTTTCCTACGAGCAGTACTTC. Protein product: CASSERRLAVSYEQYF.

V and J are TRBV18 and TRBJ1-4; 7 positions match TRBD1. The J segment lost 7 bases and the V segment lost 3 bases, leaving 5 bases of the junction unmatched. Germline CDR1 is KGHSH and CDR2 is LQKENI. CDR3 length: 14 residues. CDR3 sequence: CASSPGTAPEKLFF. CDR3 sequence (DNA): TGTGCCAGCTCACCTGGGACAGCTCCTGAAAAACTGTTTTTT.

The J gene is TRBJ2-4, the V gene TRBV28; possible D gene TRBD2, 6 bases. The length of the CDR3 is 19 residues. CDR1 and CDR2 from the germline V gene are MDHEN and SYDVKM. V was shortened by 2 bases and J by 3 bases, with 23 bases between the two germline ends. CDR3 in amino acids: CASSLAGTGMRIGKNIQYF. The CDR3 DNA follows: TGTGCCAGCAGTTTAGCCGGGACTGGGATGAGGATAGGCAAAAACATTCAGTACTTC.

The rearrangement links TRBV7-6 to TRBJ2-3; 15 bases fit TRBD2. Germline V gives CDR1 SGHVS, CDR2 FNYEAQ. The V gene end was trimmed by 5 bases and the J gene end by 6 bases; junction bases not matched to a gene: 9. The CDR3 is made up of 17 amino acids. CDR3 sequence reads: CASSVGLAGGGADTQYF. CDR3 nucleotides: TGTGCCAGCAGCGTTGGACTAGCGGGAGGGGGGGCGGATACGCAGTATTTT.

For the CDR3, the DNA is TGTGCCAGTAGTATAGATTGGGGGGACAATGAGCAGTTCTTC. It codes for CASSIDWGDNEQFF. The V and J genes are TRBV19 and TRBJ2-1; the D gene is possibly TRBD2 (6 bases). The V end lost 0 bases, the J end lost 5 bases, and 8 bases lay between the germline ends. This CDR3 spans 14 amino acids. Germline CDR1 LNHDA, CDR2 SQIVND (reference sequence).

The CDR3 here is CASRTSGRATDTQYF. The DNA for the CDR3 is TGTGCCAGTAGGACTAGCGGGAGGGCCACAGATACGCAGTATTTT. The chain couples TRBV19 to TRBJ2-3; 14 bases align to TRBD2. After removal of 6 bases from V and 2 bases from J, the junction contained 1 base not matched to a gene. This CDR3 is 15 amino acids long. Germline CDR1 reads LNHDA; CDR2 reads SQIVND (reference sequence).

This clone was observed a single time. The V call is TRBV11-2, the J call TRBJ2-5; unclear D gene. Trimming removed 5 bases at V and 2 bases at J, with 18 bases between. The CDR3 has 16 residues. The germline V gene encodes CDR1 SGHAT and CDR2 FQNNGV. Here the CDR3 reads CASSPLRGSRQETQYF. CDR3 DNA sequence: TGTGCCAGCAGCCCACTCCGAGGATCCAGACAAGAGACCCAGTACTTC.

The V and J genes are TRBV9 and TRBJ1-2; 9 nucleotides match TRBD1. Germline CDR1 reads SGDLS; CDR2 reads YYNGEE. V shed 0 bases and J 6 bases; nucleotides not matched to a gene: 18. The CDR3 is made up of 19 amino acids. The DNA of the CDR3 is TGTGCCAGCAGCGTAGCGTCCCAGCCCGGGACAGGGATTTTGAATGGCTACACCTTC. This encodes CASSVASQPGTGILNGYTF.